The rows below give T cell receptor beta chains drawn from one sample of a study of graft-versus-host responses after intestinal transplantation. Their recognized antigens are unknown. The repertoire was sequenced with immunoSEQ multiplex PCR; TCRdb's copy has only in-frame clones and lacks some. The repertoire holds some 97,000 clones, with roughly nine tenths as singletons. The sequencing here drew on unstimulated CD4+ T cells sorted from spleen or lymph node cells, taken before transplant. These receptors were taken from a human donor who was the organ donor for an intestinal transplant. CDR3s include the opening cysteine and the closing phenylalanine or tryptophan. D genes are given only for firm matches. The size of a clone is reported for some rows only, either as once, few or many, or as a class for expanded clones.

j_gene,abundance,d_gene,v_gene,CDR3aa,CDR3nt
TRBJ2-3,.,.,TRBV30,CAWSGVRILGTQYF,TGTGCCTGGAGTGGGGTTCGAATACTAGGTACGCAGTATTTT
TRBJ1-6,.,TRBD1,TRBV15,CATSPRGLPSYNSPLHF,TGTGCCACCAGCCCCAGGGGGCTGCCCTCCTATAATTCACCCCTCCACTTT
TRBJ2-5,.,.,TRBV11-3,CASSIHRGETQYF,TGTGCCAGCAGCATCCACCGCGGGGAGACCCAGTACTTC
TRBJ2-2,.,.,TRBV5-1,CASSLEAGTAGELFF,TGCGCCAGCAGCTTGGAGGCCGGGACGGCCGGGGAGCTGTTTTTT
TRBJ2-5,.,.,TRBV7-9,CASSSWTLKETQYF,TGTGCCAGCAGCTCATGGACTCTCAAAGAGACCCAGTACTTC
TRBJ2-7,.,TRBD1,TRBV5-1,CASRRGTATYEQYF,TGCGCCAGCAGGAGGGGGACAGCGACCTACGAGCAGTACTTC
TRBJ2-5,.,TRBD2,TRBV6-5,CASSFSGGPTETQYF,TGTGCCAGCAGTTTTAGCGGGGGGCCAACGGAGACCCAGTACTTC
TRBJ1-3,.,.,TRBV19,CASSIVGRASGNTIYF,TGTGCCAGTAGTATCGTGGGCAGGGCGTCTGGAAACACCATATATTTT
TRBJ2-7,.,TRBD2,TRBV30,CAWKRGPLSEQYF,TGTGCCTGGAAGCGGGGGCCCTTATCCGAGCAGTACTTC
TRBJ2-1,.,.,TRBV20-1,CSARGVIEQFF,TGCAGTGCTAGAGGGGTCATTGAGCAGTTCTTC
TRBJ2-7,.,.,TRBV18,CASSPTGTNFGEQYF,TGTGCCAGCTCACCGACCGGGACAAACTTTGGCGAGCAGTACTTC
TRBJ1-1,.,TRBD1,TRBV2,CAGQGVNTEAFF,TGTGCCGGCCAGGGGGTAAACACTGAAGCTTTCTTT
TRBJ1-3,.,.,TRBV28,CASSLSARRRNTIYF,TGTGCCAGCAGTTTATCCGCCCGAAGGAGAAACACCATATATTTT
TRBJ1-1,.,.,TRBV5-5,CASSLEFAGTPLENTEAFF,TGTGCCAGCAGCTTGGAGTTCGCGGGTACCCCGTTAGAAAACACTGAAGCTTTCTTT
TRBJ1-2,.,TRBD1,TRBV2,CASSEPDRGDGHTF,TGTGCCAGCAGTGAACCGGACAGGGGAGATGGCCACACCTTC
TRBJ2-5,.,.,TRBV27,CASSLRGRGVQETQYF,TGTGCCAGCAGTTTAAGGGGCAGGGGAGTCCAAGAGACCCAGTACTTC
TRBJ2-1,few,TRBD2,TRBV4-1,CASSQTLAGGPPQFF,TGCGCCAGCAGCCAGACACTAGCGGGGGGGCCTCCGCAGTTCTTC
TRBJ1-5,.,.,TRBV4-1,CASSQEGGRNNQPQHF,TGCGCCAGCAGCCAAGAAGGGGGGCGGAACAATCAGCCCCAGCATTTT
TRBJ2-5,.,.,TRBV4-2,CASSQGPGQETQYF,TGTGCCAGCAGCCAAGGGCCCGGACAAGAGACCCAGTACTTC
TRBJ2-2,.,.,TRBV11-2,CASSHNTGELFF,TGTGCCAGCAGCCATAACACCGGGGAGCTGTTTTTT
TRBJ2-4,.,.,TRBV19,CASSIEGQLAKNIQYF,TGTGCCAGTAGTATAGAGGGACAACTAGCCAAAAACATTCAGTACTTC
TRBJ2-1,.,.,TRBV28,CASTGGPRVAANEQFF,TGTGCCAGCACCGGAGGGCCCAGGGTAGCCGCAAATGAGCAGTTCTTC
TRBJ1-5,.,.,TRBV21-1,CASSKTGISNQPQHF,TGTGCCAGCAGTAAGACAGGGATTAGCAATCAGCCCCAGCATTTT
TRBJ1-6,.,TRBD1,TRBV27,CASSSGQVVGPLHF,TGTGCCAGCAGTTCGGGACAGGTCGTTGGGCCCCTCCACTTT
TRBJ2-7,.,.,TRBV7-9,CASNLWSGRDEQYF,TGTGCCAGCAATTTATGGTCCGGACGGGACGAGCAGTACTTC
TRBJ2-1,.,.,TRBV9,CASSVSGGRTANEQFF,TGTGCCAGCAGCGTATCTGGGGGAAGGACGGCCAATGAGCAGTTCTTC